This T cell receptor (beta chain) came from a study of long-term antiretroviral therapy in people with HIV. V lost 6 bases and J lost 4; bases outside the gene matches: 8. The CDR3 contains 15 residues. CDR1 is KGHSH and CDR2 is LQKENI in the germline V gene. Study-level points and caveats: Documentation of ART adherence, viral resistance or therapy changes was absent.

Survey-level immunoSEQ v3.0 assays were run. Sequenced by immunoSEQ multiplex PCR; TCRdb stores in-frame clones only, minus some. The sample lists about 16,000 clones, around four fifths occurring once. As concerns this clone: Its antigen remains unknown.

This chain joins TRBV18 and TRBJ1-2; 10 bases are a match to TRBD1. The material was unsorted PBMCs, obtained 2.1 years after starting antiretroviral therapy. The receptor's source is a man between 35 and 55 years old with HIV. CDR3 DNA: TGTGCCAGCTCCCCCGGACAGGGGGATGGCTATGGCTACACCTTC. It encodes CASSPGQGDGYGYTF. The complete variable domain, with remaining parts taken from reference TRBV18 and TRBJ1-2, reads NAGVMQNPRHLVRRRGQEARLRCSPMKGHSHVYWYRQLPEEGLKFMVYLQKENIIDESGMPKERFSAEFPKEGPSILRIQQVVRGDSAAYFCASSPGQGDGYGYTFGSGTRLTVV.